This T cell receptor (beta chain) is from a study of cytomegalovirus exposure and HLA in healthy donors. Whole-study results and caveats: No immune exposure information besides CMV serostatus was available.

The CDR3 length is 14 residues. With 7 bases removed from V and 3 bases from J, the gap between germline ends came to 13 bases. CDR1 is LNHDA and CDR2 is SQIVND in the germline V gene (reference sequence). 60 Vbeta and 13 Jbeta primers were used in PCR. Some clones are missing from TCRdb's copy, which holds only in-frame ones; the method was immunoSEQ multiplex PCR. The profile shows over 200,000 clones, 70% to 85% of them singletons. Points on this clone: The target antigen is unknown.

Sequencing was performed on PBMCs. The sequence was collected from a male donor in good health and CMV-seronegative. The chain couples TRBV19 to TRBJ1-5, with D unclear. CDR3 bases: TGTGCCAGTATCCCAGCCGGGGTCAATCAGCCCCAGCATTTT. This sequence encodes CASIPAGVNQPQHF.